This TCR beta chain was documented in a study of blood T cells in healthy people across ages. Primers used in a second PCR of about 7 to 12 cycles were a sample-barcoded 5' primer and a J-beta primer mix. TCRdb ran MiXCR on the 5' RACE reads and lists one entry per CDR3 protein. The sample includes just over 1 million distinct CDR3 sequences, less than 50% of them seen just once. Remarks on this clonotype: One junction end does not reproduce the germline sequence, and a read error may be involved.

The individuals who served as donors were healthy Caucasians living in Russia, aged roughly 6 to 90. Drawing of peripheral blood yielded ten milliliters from each donor. This TCR derives from a woman aged 55-69 years in good health. The sample consisted of blood.

This chain's CDR3 is CASSSNRGGQYF. CDR3 bases: TGTGCCAGTAGTTCTAATAGGGGTGGCCAGTACTTC. The V and J genes are TRBV12-3 or TRBV12-4 and TRBJ2-5; D may be TRBD1 (5 bases). The CDR3 extends over 12 amino acids.